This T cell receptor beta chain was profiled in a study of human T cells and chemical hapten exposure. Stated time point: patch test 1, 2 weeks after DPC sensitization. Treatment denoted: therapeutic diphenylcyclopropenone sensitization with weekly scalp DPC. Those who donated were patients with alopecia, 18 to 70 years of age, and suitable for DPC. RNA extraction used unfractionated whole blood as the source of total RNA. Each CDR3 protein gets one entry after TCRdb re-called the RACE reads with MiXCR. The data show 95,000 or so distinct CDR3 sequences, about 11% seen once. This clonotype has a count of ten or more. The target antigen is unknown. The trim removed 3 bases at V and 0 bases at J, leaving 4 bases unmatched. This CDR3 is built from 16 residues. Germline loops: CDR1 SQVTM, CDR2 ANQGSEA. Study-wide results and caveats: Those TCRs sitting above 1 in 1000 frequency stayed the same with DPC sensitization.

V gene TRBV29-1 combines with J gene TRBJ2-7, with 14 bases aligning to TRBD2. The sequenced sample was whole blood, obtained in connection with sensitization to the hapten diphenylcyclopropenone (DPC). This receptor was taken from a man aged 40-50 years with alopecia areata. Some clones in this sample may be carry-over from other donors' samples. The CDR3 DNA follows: TGCAGCGTTGAGGGACTAGCGGGGGTAAGCTCCTACGAGCAGTACTTC. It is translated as CSVEGLAGVSSYEQYF.